Shown below are 8 T cell receptor beta chains from a single sample sequenced in a study of T cells in Graves' hyperthyroidism and ophthalmopathy. TCR beta CDR3 region amplification was performed from RNA transcripts. Initially, a first-round RT-PCR of the TCR CDR3 employed the HTBI primer set. MiXCR, run by TCRdb on the multiplex PCR reads, gives a single entry per CDR3 protein. The repertoire holds around 400,000 distinct CDR3 sequences, with around 16% as singletons. The specimen sequenced was blood. The receptor set was obtained from a woman under 30 with Graves' hyperthyroidism that later progressed to Graves' ophthalmopathy.

Many counts were recorded for this clonotype. The V and J genes are TRBV2 and TRBJ2-3, with no clear D. V gave up 4 bases and J gave up 1 base, with 12 bases separating them. CDR1 and CDR2 (germline): SNHLY, FYNNEI. The CDR3 extends over 15 amino acids. In DNA form, the CDR3 reads TGTGCCAGCAGTGGATGGAAATTGGGCACAGATACGCAGTATTTT. Encoded protein: CASSGWKLGTDTQYF.

This clonotype was detected a few times. The chain carries TRBV27 and TRBJ2-1; 8 bases align to TRBD2. This CDR3 spans 14 amino acids. V lost 2 bases, J lost 7 bases, and 4 bases stayed unmatched. Germline V CDR1 and CDR2: MNHEY, SMNVEV (reference sequence). The chain's CDR3 is CASSLASGLNEQFF. The DNA of the CDR3 is TGTGCCAGCAGTTTAGCTAGCGGGTTGAATGAGCAGTTCTTC.

The sample holds one count of this clonotype. The junction departs from germline at one end; a sequencing error may be responsible. The chain recombines TRBV18 with TRBJ2-2; tentatively, D is TRBD2 (5 bases). The CDR3 runs 16 residues. CDR1 and CDR2 from the germline V gene are KGHSH and LQKENI. The CDR3 nucleotides are TGTGCCAGCTCACCAATGGATCCGAGGGTCACCGGGGAGCGGTTTTTT. This encodes CASSPMDPRVTGERFF.

This clonotype was counted at least ten times. CDR3 bases: TGTGCCAGCAGTCCCAGACAGGGGGCGAGGGGGGAGCTGTTTTTT. It translates to CASSPRQGARGELFF. V usage is TRBV28 and J usage is TRBJ2-2; TRBD1 aligns across 10 bases. Germline values: CDR1 MDHEN, CDR2 SYDVKM. V was clipped by 5 bases and J by 8 bases; unmatched bases: 8. The CDR3 runs to 15 residues.

This clonotype was found many times. The chain couples TRBV5-1 to TRBJ2-1, with 7 bases identical to TRBD2. CDR3 length equals 13 residues. V lost 2 bases, J lost 8 bases, and 4 bases stayed unmatched. CDR1 SGHRS and CDR2 YFSETQ come from the germline V gene. The CDR3: CASSLRLADEQFF. The CDR3 DNA reads TGCGCCAGCAGCTTAAGACTAGCTGATGAGCAGTTCTTC.

This clonotype came up a few times. J is TRBJ1-1 and V is TRBV4-3, with no clear D. The germline V gene encodes CDR1 LGHNA and CDR2 YSLEER. This CDR3 region has 16 residues. The V gene lost 0 bases and the J gene lost 0 bases, with 11 bases spanning the gap. The CDR3 DNA follows: TGCGCCAGCAGCCAAGATCTGCGGGCTTTGAACACTGAAGCTTTCTTT. This encodes CASSQDLRALNTEAFF.

J is TRBJ2-3 and V is TRBV20-1, with D unresolved. Germline-derived CDR1 and CDR2 are DFQATT and SNEGSKA (reference sequence). This CDR3 is 15 amino acids long. V was pared by 2 bases and J by 0 bases, with 12 bases between. CDR3 coding DNA: TGCAGTGCTAGACCGCTTGGAGAAAGCACAGATACGCAGTATTTT. Its protein product is CSARPLGESTDTQYF.

This clonotype was found many times. The chain combines TRBV28 with TRBJ1-4, with D perhaps matching TRBD1 (5 bases). V lost 3 bases and J 7 bases, leaving 15 bases between the germline ends. This CDR3 region has 15 residues. Germline assignment: CDR1 MDHEN and CDR2 SYDVKM. CDR3: CASSFRAGRGEKLFF. As DNA, the CDR3 is TGTGCCAGCAGTTTTCGGGCAGGGCGGGGTGAAAAACTGTTTTTT.